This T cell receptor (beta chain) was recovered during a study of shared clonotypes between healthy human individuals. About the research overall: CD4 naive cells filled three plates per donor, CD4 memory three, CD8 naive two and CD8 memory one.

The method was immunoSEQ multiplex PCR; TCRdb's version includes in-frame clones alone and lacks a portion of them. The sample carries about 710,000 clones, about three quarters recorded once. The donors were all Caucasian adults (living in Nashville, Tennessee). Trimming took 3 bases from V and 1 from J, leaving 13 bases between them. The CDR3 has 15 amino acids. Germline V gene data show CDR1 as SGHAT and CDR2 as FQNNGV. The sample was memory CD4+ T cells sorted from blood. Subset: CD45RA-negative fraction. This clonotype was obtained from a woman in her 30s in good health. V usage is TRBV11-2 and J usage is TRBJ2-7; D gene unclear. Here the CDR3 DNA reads TGTGCCAGCAGCTTGCCTCCTTCCTTATCCTACGAGCAGTACTTC. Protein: CASSLPPSLSYEQYF.